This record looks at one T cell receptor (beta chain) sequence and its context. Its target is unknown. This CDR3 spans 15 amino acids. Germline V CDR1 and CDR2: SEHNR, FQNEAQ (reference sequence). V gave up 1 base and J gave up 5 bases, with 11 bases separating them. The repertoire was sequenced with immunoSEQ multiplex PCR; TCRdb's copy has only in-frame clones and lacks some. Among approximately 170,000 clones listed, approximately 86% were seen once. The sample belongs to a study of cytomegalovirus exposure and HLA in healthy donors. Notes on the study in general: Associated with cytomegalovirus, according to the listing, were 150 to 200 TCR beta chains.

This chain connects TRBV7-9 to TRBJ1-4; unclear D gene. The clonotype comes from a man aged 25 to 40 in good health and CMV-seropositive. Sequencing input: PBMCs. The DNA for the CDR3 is TGTGCCAGCAGCTTAGGGTCAGTTAAGAATGAAAAACTGTTTTTT. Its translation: CASSLGSVKNEKLFF.